A selection of T cell receptor beta chains follows, all from one sample in a study of T cells in Graves' hyperthyroidism and ophthalmopathy. Using its own MiXCR run on the multiplex PCR reads, TCRdb lists one record per CDR3 protein. Of 500,000 to 700,000 distinct CDR3 sequences listed, over 15% were seen once; the top ten hold about 17%. Material for sequencing was blood. Receptors originate from a woman aged 18 to 35 with Graves' hyperthyroidism. Each CDR3 is given with its conserved first and last residue. Fields, in order: D gene, V gene, clone size, J gene, CDR3 protein, CDR3 DNA. A D gene is named only where the DNA matches it firmly. Clone size is stated in some rows and not others, as once, few, many or a class when expanded.

NA	TRBV3-1	many	TRBJ2-7	CASSHSDGYHEQYF	TGTGCCAGCAGCCACTCAGACGGTTACCACGAGCAGTACTTC
NA	TRBV20-1	NA	TRBJ1-5	CSAREDGYSNQPQHF	TGCAGTGCTAGAGAGGACGGCTATAGCAATCAGCCCCAGCATTTT
NA	TRBV5-1	NA	TRBJ2-1	CASSLARASYNEQFF	TGCGCCAGCAGCTTGGCCCGTGCGTCCTACAATGAGCAGTTCTTC
NA	TRBV28	many	TRBJ2-5	CASSLSSGTQYF	TGTGCCAGCAGTTTATCATCGGGGACCCAGTACTTC
NA	TRBV5-6	few	TRBJ2-4	CASSLLSGKNIQYF	TGTGCCAGCAGCTTGTTAAGCGGTAAAAACATTCAGTACTTC
NA	TRBV7-9	few	TRBJ2-5	CASSLRDIQETQYF	TGTGCCAGCAGCCTCCGGGACATCCAAGAGACCCAGTACTTC
TRBD1	TRBV20-1	few	TRBJ2-3	CSAEDRAASTDTQYF	TGCAGTGCGGAGGACAGGGCGGCTAGCACAGATACGCAGTATTTT
NA	TRBV20-1	few	TRBJ2-7	CSALVSSYEQYF	TGCAGTGCCTTGGTGAGTTCCTACGAGCAGTACTTC
TRBD1	TRBV5-5	many	TRBJ1-2	CASSLRDRQNYGYTF	TGTGCCAGCAGCTTGAGGGACAGGCAAAACTATGGCTACACCTTC
NA	TRBV7-9	few	TRBJ1-1	CASSRHLTVNTEAFF	TGTGCCAGCAGCCGACATTTGACAGTGAACACTGAAGCTTTCTTT
NA	TRBV7-3	NA	TRBJ2-2	CASSSDSNTGELFF	TGTGCCAGCAGCTCGGACAGCAACACCGGGGAGCTGTTTTTT
TRBD2	TRBV28	many	TRBJ2-1	CASSTDLAGAYNEQFF	TGTGCCAGCAGTACCGACCTAGCGGGTGCCTACAATGAGCAGTTCTTC
TRBD2	TRBV7-9	many	TRBJ2-5	CASTTSGGQETQYF	TGTGCCAGCACCACTAGCGGCGGCCAAGAGACCCAGTACTTC
TRBD1	TRBV28	many	TRBJ1-6	CASSQGGNNSPLHF	TGTGCCAGCAGTCAGGGGGGAAATAATTCACCCCTCCACTTT
NA	TRBV12-3/TRBV12-4	many	TRBJ1-5	CASSFNGLYNQPQHF	TGTGCCAGCAGTTTCAATGGACTCTACAATCAGCCCCAGCATTTT
NA	TRBV7-2	few	TRBJ1-3	CASSLVATGGSGNTIYF	TGTGCCAGCAGCTTAGTCGCTACGGGGGGCTCTGGAAACACCATATATTTT
NA	TRBV7-2	many	TRBJ2-5	CASSLDLYQETQYF	TGTGCCAGCAGCTTAGATTTGTACCAAGAGACCCAGTACTTC
NA	TRBV27	many	TRBJ2-3	CASSFGPSTDTQYF	TGTGCCAGCAGTTTTGGGCCCTCCACAGATACGCAGTATTTT
NA	TRBV7-2	many	TRBJ2-5	CASSLAQGGGRETQYF	TGTGCCAGCAGCTTAGCGCAGGGGGGGGGTAGGGAGACCCAGTACTTC
NA	TRBV28	many	TRBJ1-1	CASSATGRNTEAFF	TGTGCCAGCAGTGCGACCGGACGGAACACTGAAGCTTTCTTT
TRBD1	TRBV4-1	NA	TRBJ2-7	CASSQGRGQGSYEQYF	TGCGCCAGCAGCCAAGGGAGGGGACAGGGATCCTACGAGCAGTACTTC
NA	TRBV2	many	TRBJ2-7	CASSGQGLAGAEQYF	TGTGCCAGCAGTGGGCAGGGCTTGGCAGGCGCCGAGCAGTACTTC
TRBD1	TRBV5-4	NA	TRBJ2-3	CASSSGQGWSTDTQYF	TGTGCCAGCAGCTCAGGACAGGGGTGGAGCACAGATACGCAGTATTTT
NA	TRBV3-1	many	TRBJ1-2	CASSQTTPGYGYTF	TGTGCCAGCAGTCAAACGACGCCAGGGTACGGCTACACCTTC
NA	TRBV5-1	many	TRBJ2-3	CASSPRSLGASTDTQYF	TGCGCCAGCAGCCCTCGGAGCTTAGGGGCAAGCACAGATACGCAGTATTTT
NA	TRBV11-3	many	TRBJ2-1	CASSLSGGNEQFF	TGTGCCAGCAGCTTATCTGGGGGCAATGAGCAGTTCTTC
TRBD1	TRBV11-2	many	TRBJ2-1	CASSLDLGTGFPYNEQFF	TGTGCCAGCAGCTTAGATCTGGGGACAGGGTTTCCCTACAATGAGCAGTTCTTC
NA	TRBV19	NA	TRBJ2-5	CASSTGGLVQETQYF	TGTGCCAGTAGCACTGGGGGGCTGGTCCAAGAGACCCAGTACTTC
NA	TRBV7-2	many	TRBJ2-7	CASRGGYEQYF	TGTGCCAGTAGAGGGGGGTACGAGCAGTACTTC
NA	TRBV27	few	TRBJ2-3	CASSLYGRSTDTQYF	TGTGCCAGCAGTTTATACGGTCGGAGCACAGATACGCAGTATTTT
NA	TRBV20-1	NA	TRBJ1-3	CSASSGYSGNTIYF	TGCAGTGCTAGTTCCGGGTATTCCGGAAACACCATATATTTT
TRBD1	TRBV11-2	many	TRBJ1-5	CASSLGGQPNQPQHF	TGTGCCAGCAGCTTAGGGGGACAGCCCAATCAGCCCCAGCATTTT
NA	TRBV12-3/TRBV12-4	NA	TRBJ2-2	CASSLNPRWKGAGELFF	TGTGCCAGCAGTTTAAACCCGAGATGGAAAGGAGCCGGGGAGCTGTTTTTT
NA	TRBV20-1	many	TRBJ2-3	CSAKDSSGTDTQYF	TGCAGTGCAAAGGACTCTAGCGGCACAGATACGCAGTATTTT
TRBD2	TRBV28	many	TRBJ2-1	CASSERAGGRDEQFF	TGTGCCAGCAGCGAAAGAGCGGGAGGGCGTGATGAGCAGTTCTTC